This T cell receptor beta chain was profiled in a study of T cell responses to AZD1222 COVID-19 vaccine (dated by TCRdb to the early 2020s). For the study in its entirety: AZD1222 recipients whose second dose came at about 4 weeks and those whose second dose came at about 12 weeks were combined into one group, since spike-specific TCR depth and breadth did not differ between the two schedules. TCR sequencing covered over 230 trial participants: about 210 given two doses of AZD1222 and 26 given two doses of MenACWY control vaccine. Trial participants were enrolled into age subgroups of 18-55, 56-69 and 70-plus years, which contained around 150, 28 and 57 TCR-sequenced participants, respectively.

The CDR3 regions of human TCRbeta chains were analyzed by immunosequencing. The source study handled its data this way. Repertoire TCRs were matched against a reference library of SARS-CoV-2-specific TCRs generated with the MIRA antigen-specificity platform. Breadth meant the fraction of unique TCRs that were SARS-CoV-2-associated, whereas depth meant the fraction of total T cells that were SARS-CoV-2-associated. Using the MIRA data, each spike-specific TCR was assigned both to the spike region to which the TCR was reactive and to a CD4 or CD8 class. Log10-transformed breadth and depth values were compared by one-way ANOVA with Sidak's multiple comparisons tests. TCRdb took over this immuneACCESS table, retaining in-frame rearrangements with V and J assigned. Such tables are incomplete; in checked studies, under half of the missing clones stem from an unresolved V gene, and the remainder is unexplained. V, J and clone size derive from that table, while D and trimming were established from the DNA sequence. This sample is represented by over 100,000 clones; 85% to 90% of them were singletons. The ten largest clones add up to approximately 3.4% of the sample.

Spanning cysteine to phenylalanine, the CDR3 consists of 15 amino acids. Here the CDR3 DNA is all that survives: 45 bases in frame from base 1. The V and J ends are trimmed by 5 bases and 8 bases, leaving 16 bases between them. CDR1 MDHEN and CDR2 SYDVKM are derived from the germline V gene. The sample's time point, from its label and the paper: baseline before first vaccination. Vaccinee samples came from UK trials COV001 and COV002, including a single-blind randomized controlled phase 2/3 trial of AZD1222 (ChAdOx1 nCoV-19) in healthy adults. For TCRbeta chain sequencing, PBMC samples from trial participants were taken at day 0 and at day 28 after the second dose. For this clone: Its antigen is currently not known. One base away there is no much larger clone; base qualities are not given.

Beyond this particular receptor, the publication reports: The 56-69-year group was small, and its depth increase did not reach significance, likely because of low power. Conclusions about previously exposed vaccinees are limited, since just a handful of AZD1222 recipients were seropositive for SARS-CoV-2 at baseline. CD4 TCRs associated with the vaccine covered the entire spike protein, and the dominant responses were in regions 160-218 and 743-854. Most participants were white British and females outnumbered males, and the authors suggested that clonal diversity may have been underestimated. Because no samples from the day 14 peak response were available, repertoires could be characterized only after the peak T cell response. A significant rise in spike-specific TCR breadth and depth was observed after two AZD1222 doses relative to day 0 and relative to MenACWY recipients. Reportedly, close to half of the unique spike-specific TCRs recognized epitopes lying outside the regions that are mutated in the B.1.351 and B.1.1.7 variants.

The chain is assembled from TRBV28 and TRBJ1-6; possibly the D gene is TRBD1, per 6 matching bases. Sample: peripheral blood, taken on day 0 of AZD1222 vaccination. This clonotype was sampled from an adult in good health. The nucleotides read TGTGCCAGCAGTCTGCCAGGGGAGTGGGATTCACCCCTCCACTTT. Protein translation: CASSLPGEWDSPLHF.